Below are 23 T cell receptor beta chains sequenced from a single sample in a study of shared clonotypes between healthy human individuals. This table comes from immunoSEQ multiplex PCR, and its TCRdb copy is limited to in-frame clones, with some not included. The table lists some 2,500,000 clones, 80% to 95% of them singletons. Sequencing was carried out using naive CD4+ T cells from PBMCs. Subset here: CD45RA+ positively selected. Receptors originate from a man younger than 35 in good health. Some clones in this sample may be carry-over from other donors' samples.

This clone was observed once. The V and J genes are TRBV5-1 and TRBJ2-3; no clear D. The CDR3 is made up of 17 amino acids. V gave up 0 bases and J gave up 0 bases, with 14 bases separating them. Germline V gives CDR1 SGHRS, CDR2 YFSETQ. CDR3 sequence reads: CASSLVPSPSSTDTQYF. The CDR3 DNA reads TGCGCCAGCAGCTTGGTCCCGAGCCCTTCTAGCACAGATACGCAGTATTTT.

The V gene is TRBV28, the J gene TRBJ1-1; no reliable D call. Trimming cost V 7 bases and J 10 bases, with 16 bases left between them. The CDR3 runs to 12 residues. CDR1 and CDR2 (germline): MDHEN, SYDVKM. The CDR3 protein is CASTGWVGGAFF. CDR3 DNA: TGTGCCAGCACCGGATGGGTTGGCGGAGCTTTCTTT.

The chain employs TRBV28 and TRBJ2-7; the D gene is possibly TRBD2 (6 bases). The V gene lost 7 bases and the J gene lost 1 base, with 17 bases spanning the gap. The CDR3 has 15 residues. Germline lookup yields CDR1 MDHEN and CDR2 SYDVKM. CDR3 DNA sequence: TGTGCCAGCAACCCTGGAGGGCAGGGTTCCTACGAGCAGTACTTC. Protein sequence: CASNPGGQGSYEQYF.

CDR3 loop: CASSRETQGAFSGNTIYF. CDR3 coding DNA: TGCGCCAGCAGCCGAGAAACACAGGGGGCCTTCTCTGGAAACACCATATATTTT. The chain carries TRBV4-1 and TRBJ1-3, with 9 bases lining up with TRBD1. Losses at the gene ends were 4 bases for V and 0 bases for J; bases not matched to a gene: 10. Germline loops: CDR1 MGHRA, CDR2 YSYEKL. The CDR3 loop spans 18 amino acids.

V usage is TRBV5-1 and J usage is TRBJ2-2; 10 bases map to TRBD1. The CDR3 covers 16 residues. From germline, CDR1 is SGHRS and CDR2 YFSETQ. V gave up 4 bases and J gave up 5 bases; unmatched junction bases: 8. CDR3 sequence reads: CASSPGRTGGTGELFF. CDR3 nucleotide sequence: TGCGCCAGCAGCCCCGGACGGACAGGGGGTACCGGGGAGCTGTTTTTT.

This rearrangement joins TRBV4-1 to TRBJ2-1; 8 nucleotides match TRBD2. The germline V gene encodes CDR1 MGHRA and CDR2 YSYEKL. Trimming removed 7 bases from V and 4 bases from J; junction bases left unmatched: 12. The CDR3 runs to 16 residues. The CDR3 loop reads CASTRGRASGYNEQFF. In DNA, the CDR3 is TGCGCCAGCACCCGCGGTCGGGCTAGCGGGTACAATGAGCAGTTCTTC.

The chain carries TRBV5-4 and TRBJ1-1; D is perhaps TRBD1 (5 bases). CDR3 length: 15 amino acids. The V gene lost 1 base and the J gene lost 1 base, with 11 bases spanning the gap. Germline V CDR1 and CDR2: SGHNT, YYREEE (reference sequence). The CDR3 coding sequence is TGTGCCAGCAGCTTGAGCACTCAGGGGAACACTGAAGCTTTCTTT. This codes for CASSLSTQGNTEAFF.

The chain joins TRBV4-1 to TRBJ2-3; tentative D call: TRBD1 (5 bases). Between the trimmed V and J ends, which lost 3 bases and 2 bases, there was a span of 12 bases. CDR3 size: 15 residues. The V gene's germline CDR1 is MGHRA and CDR2 YSYEKL. The chain's CDR3 is CASSQVGVNTDTQYF. The CDR3 DNA follows: TGCGCCAGCAGCCAGGTAGGGGTCAACACAGATACGCAGTATTTT.

This clone was detected once. The chain employs TRBV29-1 and TRBJ2-5; 7 nucleotides align to TRBD2. V gave up 6 bases and J gave up 5 bases; unmatched junction bases: 15. This CDR3 is built from 15 residues. Germline CDR1 reads SQVTM; CDR2 reads ANQGSEA. The CDR3: CSVGGGSIPEETQYF. CDR3 coding DNA: TGCAGCGTGGGGGGAGGGAGTATTCCAGAGGAGACCCAGTACTTC.

CDR3 coding DNA: TGTGCCAGCAGTTTAGCGGGGACCGGAAACACCATATATTTT. Translating gives CASSLAGTGNTIYF. The rearrangement joins TRBV28 to TRBJ1-3; D perhaps matches TRBD1 (5 bases). V was pared by 2 bases and J by 4 bases, with 9 bases between. Germline-derived CDR1 and CDR2 are MDHEN and SYDVKM. This CDR3 contains 14 residues.

This chain uses TRBV28 with TRBJ2-3; a possible D gene is TRBD2 (7 bases). This CDR3 contains 15 residues. In germline, CDR1 is MDHEN, CDR2 SYDVKM. V lost 3 bases and J lost 3, with 13 bases in between. For the CDR3, the DNA is TGTGCCAGCAGTTTTCAGGGGAGGGGGACAGATACGCAGTATTTT. Translation gives CASSFQGRGTDTQYF.

The chain employs TRBV7-9 and TRBJ2-7; the match to TRBD1 covers 10 bases. CDR1 SEHNR and CDR2 FQNEAQ come from the germline V gene (reference sequence). This CDR3 is 19 amino acids long. Trimming cost V 5 bases and J 1 base; bases outside gene matches: 17. CDR3 sequence: CASSPRPYGGTGDSYEQYF. The CDR3 nucleotides read TGTGCCAGCAGCCCAAGGCCTTACGGAGGGACAGGGGATTCCTACGAGCAGTACTTC.

The V gene is TRBV14, the J gene TRBJ2-2, with 9 nucleotides matching TRBD1. This CDR3 is built from 16 residues. Germline V gives CDR1 SGHDN, CDR2 FVKESK. V gave up 4 bases and J gave up 5 bases; unmatched junction bases: 8. CDR3 amino acids: CASSLRDRVFTGELFF. The CDR3 DNA is TGTGCCAGCAGCCTAAGGGACAGGGTTTTTACCGGGGAGCTGTTTTTT.

This chain joins TRBV28 and TRBJ1-2, with D hard to call. This CDR3 has 13 amino acids. Trimming removed 4 bases at V and 10 bases at J, with 16 bases between. Germline assignment: CDR1 MDHEN and CDR2 SYDVKM. CDR3 amino acids: CASSSPIGIHYTF. The DNA of the CDR3 is TGTGCCAGCAGTTCGCCGATCGGTATCCACTACACCTTC.

The V call is TRBV28, the J call TRBJ2-7; TRBD2 agrees at 7 bases. Germline V gene sequence: CDR1 MDHEN, CDR2 SYDVKM. The length of the CDR3 is 18 residues. V shed 1 base and J 6 bases; nucleotides not matched to a gene: 18. The CDR3 nucleotides are TGTGCCAGCAGTTTATTCATCCGTCCGACTAGCTTGTACGGCGAGCAGTACTTC. This gives the protein CASSLFIRPTSLYGEQYF.

J is TRBJ2-6 and V is TRBV11-1, with 7 bases fitting TRBD2. Germline-derived CDR1 and CDR2 are SGHAT and FQDESV (reference sequence). V trimming: 1 base; J trimming: 1 base; junction bases outside the gene matches: 10. This CDR3 is built from 19 residues. The CDR3 nucleotides are TGTGCCAGCAGCTTAGTTCCCTGGCAGGGAGGGTCTGGGGCCAACGTCCTGACTTTC. Its translation: CASSLVPWQGGSGANVLTF.

This chain links TRBV19 with TRBJ1-5; perhaps TRBD1 as D (6 bases). Trimming removed 5 bases from V and 4 bases from J, with 12 bases in between. This CDR3 comprises 14 residues. Per the germline V gene, CDR1 is LNHDA and CDR2 is SQIVND (reference sequence). CDR3 protein: CASSVQGTNQPQHF. In DNA, the CDR3 is TGTGCCAGTAGTGTACAGGGTACTAATCAGCCCCAGCATTTT.

This chain links TRBV28 with TRBJ1-1; 9 bases are a match to TRBD1. The V gene's germline CDR1 is MDHEN and CDR2 SYDVKM. CDR3 length: 16 amino acids. V was pared by 5 bases and J by 3 bases, with 10 bases of the junction left unmatched. CDR3 DNA sequence: TGTGCCAGCAGTGCAACACCCGGGACAGGGTACACTGAAGCTTTCTTT. Amino acids: CASSATPGTGYTEAFF.

J is TRBJ1-5 and V is TRBV7-9, with 8 bases matching TRBD1. Trimming at V came to 1 base and at J to 6 bases, leaving 5 bases not matched to a gene. The germline V gene encodes CDR1 SEHNR and CDR2 FQNEAQ (reference sequence). The CDR3 runs to 15 residues. The CDR3 region is CASSLGTGLAQPQHF. Written as DNA, the CDR3 is TGTGCCAGCAGCTTAGGGACAGGGTTGGCTCAGCCCCAGCATTTT.

The CDR3 reads CASTRQGENNEQFF. The CDR3 region has the DNA TGCGCCAGCACCCGACAGGGGGAGAACAATGAGCAGTTCTTC. The chain employs TRBV5-1 and TRBJ2-1; 9 bases align to TRBD1. Germline CDR1 reads SGHRS; CDR2 reads YFSETQ. This CDR3 comprises 14 residues. V lost 6 bases and J lost 5; bases outside the gene matches: 6.

A remark on this clone: The identical CDR3 is also encoded by other nucleotide sequences in the sample. The chain joins TRBV5-1 to TRBJ2-5; weak D call: TRBD2 (6 bases). Germline CDR1 is SGHRS and CDR2 is YFSETQ. This CDR3 is built from 13 residues. V gave up 2 bases and J gave up 2 bases, with 7 bases separating them. In DNA form, the CDR3 reads TGCGCCAGCAGCTTCGGGACTCAAGAGACCCAGTACTTC. Translated: CASSFGTQETQYF.

The chain has TRBV10-1 and TRBJ2-2; 13 nucleotides align to TRBD2. CDR1 is WNHNN and CDR2 is SYGVQD in the germline V gene (reference sequence). This CDR3 comprises 19 residues. With V trimmed by 6 bases and J by 3 bases, 13 bases remained unmatched. For the CDR3, the DNA is TGCGCCAGCAGGCATCGATCCGGGACTAGCGGGACGTACACCGGGGAGCTGTTTTTT. This translates into CASRHRSGTSGTYTGELFF.

This clone was counted a single time. This sequence joins TRBV6-6 and TRBJ2-5; a weak D match, TRBD2 (7 bases). This CDR3 spans 15 amino acids. The germline CDR1 and CDR2 sequences are MNHNY and SVGAGI (reference sequence). Trimming removed 0 bases from V and 0 bases from J, with 8 bases in between. The CDR3 DNA sequence: TGTGCCAGCAGTTACTCGGGGGGGCACCAAGAGACCCAGTACTTC. It specifies CASSYSGGHQETQYF.